This T cell receptor beta chain stems from a study of monozygotic twins with inflammatory bowel disease. Notes on the study in general: Cells of different T cell subtypes could not be told apart.

For this clonotype: What it recognizes is unknown.

CDR1 and CDR2 (germline): MDHEN, SYDVKM. CDR3 length: 12 amino acids. Each CDR3 protein gets one entry in TCRdb, which reprocessed the 5' RACE reads and gives no DNA. This listing includes 300,000 to 400,000 distinct CDR3 sequences. This receptor was identified in a human donor with ulcerative colitis or Crohn's disease, or a healthy co-twin of an affected twin (not recorded which). V usage is TRBV28 and J usage is TRBJ1-1. Sequenced material: blood. The CDR3 spells CASSSGLVEAFF.